This TCR beta chain was sequenced during a study of blood T cell repertoires in COVID-19. About the study: The samples span acute and convalescent COVID-19 from the United States, Italy and Spain. PBMCs, B-cell-depleted T cells, or T cells were the source of the cDNA or gDNA that made up the material.

V trimming: 5 bases; J trimming: 8 bases; junction bases outside the gene matches: 10. Germline values: CDR1 SGHKS, CDR2 YYEKEE (reference sequence). The CDR3 totals 14 residues. In Seattle, patients joined the study during active infection and were tracked longitudinally. Some clones are missing from TCRdb's copy, which holds only in-frame ones; the method was immunoSEQ multiplex PCR. Seen here are about 40,000 clones, 70% to 90% observed once, and the top ten hold approximately 5%. Sequencing was performed on peripheral blood. This TCR came from a man between 60 and 75 years old with COVID-19, enrolled during active disease. The rearrangement joins TRBV5-5 to TRBJ2-1; 7 bases align to TRBD1. The CDR3 protein is CASSYRQGGDEQFF. CDR3 nucleotide sequence: TGTGCCAGCAGTTACAGACAGGGCGGAGATGAGCAGTTCTTC.